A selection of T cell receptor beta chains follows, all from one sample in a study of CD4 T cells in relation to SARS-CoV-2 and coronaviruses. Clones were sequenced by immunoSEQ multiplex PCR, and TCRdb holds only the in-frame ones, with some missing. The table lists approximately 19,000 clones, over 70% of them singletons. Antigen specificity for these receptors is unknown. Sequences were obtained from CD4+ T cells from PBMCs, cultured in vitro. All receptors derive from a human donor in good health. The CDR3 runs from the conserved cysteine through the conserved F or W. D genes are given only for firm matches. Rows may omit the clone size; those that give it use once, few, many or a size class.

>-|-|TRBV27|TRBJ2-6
CASSLGTTGANVLTF
TGTGCCAGCAGTTTGGGCACAACTGGGGCCAACGTCCTGACTTTC
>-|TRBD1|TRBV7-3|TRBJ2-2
CASSPTDRATGELFF
TGTGCCAGCAGCCCAACCGACAGGGCCACCGGGGAGCTGTTTTTT
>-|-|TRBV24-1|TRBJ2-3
CATSWGTDTQYF
TGTGCCACCAGCTGGGGGACAGATACGCAGTATTTT
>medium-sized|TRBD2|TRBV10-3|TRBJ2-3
CATTTLATDTQYF
TGTGCCACCACTACACTAGCGACAGATACGCAGTATTTT
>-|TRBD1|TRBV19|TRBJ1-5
CASGRGDRDQPQHF
TGTGCCAGTGGGAGGGGGGACAGGGATCAGCCCCAGCATTTT
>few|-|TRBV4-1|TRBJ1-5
CASSQPREGNSNQPQHF
TGCGCCAGCAGCCAACCCAGGGAGGGGAATAGCAATCAGCCCCAGCATTTT
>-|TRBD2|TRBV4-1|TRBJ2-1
CASSQEGAGKGEQFF
TGCGCCAGCAGCCAAGAAGGAGCGGGAAAGGGTGAGCAGTTCTTC
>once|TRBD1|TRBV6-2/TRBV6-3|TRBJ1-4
CASSYVLGDRELNEKLFF
TGTGCCAGCAGTTACGTCTTGGGTGACAGGGAGTTAAATGAAAAACTGTTTTTT
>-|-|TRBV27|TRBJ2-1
CASSPRLSSYNEQFF
TGTGCCAGCAGTCCCCGACTGAGCTCCTACAATGAGCAGTTCTTC
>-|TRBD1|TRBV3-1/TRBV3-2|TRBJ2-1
CASSPDRGSDNEQFF
TGTGCCAGCAGCCCGGACAGGGGGTCGGACAATGAGCAGTTCTTC
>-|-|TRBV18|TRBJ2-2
CASSPQAGANTGELFF
TGTGCCAGCTCACCACAAGCAGGGGCGAACACCGGGGAGCTGTTTTTT
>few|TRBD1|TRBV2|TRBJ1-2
CASRPGTGDYGYTF
TGTGCCAGCAGACCCGGGACAGGGGACTATGGCTACACCTTC
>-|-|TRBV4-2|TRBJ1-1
CASSQEGREAFF
TGTGCCAGCAGCCAAGAAGGCCGTGAAGCTTTCTTT
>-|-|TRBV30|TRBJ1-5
CAWSVVGRNNQPQHF
TGTGCCTGGAGTGTAGTAGGCAGAAACAATCAGCCCCAGCATTTT
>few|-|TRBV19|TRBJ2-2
CASRGDVPANTGELFF
TGTGCCAGTAGGGGCGACGTCCCTGCGAACACCGGGGAGCTGTTTTTT
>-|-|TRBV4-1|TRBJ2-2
CASSPHAGVGELFF
TGCGCCAGCAGCCCTCATGCAGGGGTTGGGGAGCTGTTTTTT